This T cell receptor beta chain was sequenced in a study of ipilimumab plus nivolumab after autologous stem cell transplantation (dated by TCRdb to 2020 to 2022). With respect to the entire study: The median number of doses received by trial patients was 5 for ipilimumab and about 8 for nivolumab. The intent-to-treat population of the trial was made up of under 40 patients. Primary refractory and relapsed disease were included in the DLBCL cohort, with 18-month progression-free survival of approximately 86% and 30%, respectively. Patients undergoing autologous transplant for high-risk diffuse large B cell lymphoma, mature T cell lymphoma, or multiple myeloma were enrolled in the trial.

Paper-wide results and their limitations: Combined checkpoint inhibition appeared tolerable as post-transplant consolidation, according to the authors' conclusion. Per the authors, a biologic rationale for further study of the post-transplant checkpoint inhibition approach was offered by T cell receptor repertoire, regulatory T cell phenotype and gut microbiota profiles.

Checkpoint therapy was initiated 14 to 28 days after autologous transplant, and ipilimumab was administered at 1 mg/kg intravenously on day 1 of selected weeks. Patients received nivolumab at 3 mg/kg intravenously on day 1 of weeks 1, 4, 7, 10, and every two weeks through week 26. The study was a Phase Ib clinical trial testing combined checkpoint inhibition with ipilimumab and nivolumab as consolidation after autologous stem cell transplantation. V drops 1 base and J drops 8 bases, leaving 18 bases in between. From its cysteine to its phenylalanine, the CDR3 spans 16 amino acids. The kept DNA is CDR3 alone, 48 bases in frame from the first base. CDR1 and CDR2, looked up from the germline V gene (reference sequence), are PRHDT and FYEKMQ. Comment on this clone: Its antigen is currently not known. No base-level quality is on record; no much larger clone is a single base apart.

Library construction relied on the immunoSEQ multiplex PCR assay. TCRdb's version of the immuneACCESS table is confined to in-frame rearrangements and falls short of the full clone set. An unresolved V gene accounts for under half of the shortfall where checked; the remainder is of unknown origin. A total of approximately 80,000 clones appear in this sample, 83% of them only once. Clones ranked in the top ten supply 2% to 2.5% of the sample. Sequenced here: PBMCs, sampled in a trial of ipilimumab plus nivolumab as post-transplant consolidation. The sequence joins TRBV13 to TRBJ2-1; the D gene cannot be named for sure. The TCR was taken from a male donor with diffuse large B-cell lymphoma. The sequence in DNA is TGTGCCAGCAGCTTAGCCCCCGAAGCAGGCCCCTATGAGCAGTTCTTC. Its protein is CASSLAPEAGPYEQFF.